Listed here are 27 T cell receptor beta chains from one sample, sequenced in a study of T cells in Graves' hyperthyroidism and ophthalmopathy. RNA transcripts yielded amplified TCR beta CDR3 regions. An initial round of RT-PCR targeting the TCR CDR3 relied on the HTBI primer set. TCRdb recomputed calls from the multiplex PCR reads with MiXCR, one row per CDR3 protein. The data hold fewer than 550,000 distinct CDR3 sequences, with around a sixth observed a single time. Sequencing was performed on blood. Every receptor here comes from a woman between 18 and 29 years old with Graves' hyperthyroidism.

This clonotype appeared many times. The chain joins TRBV20-1 to TRBJ1-1, with 7 nucleotides matching TRBD1. Trimming at V came to 5 bases and at J to 3 bases, leaving 6 bases not matched to a gene. The CDR3 runs 13 residues. Germline V gives CDR1 DFQATT, CDR2 SNEGSKA (reference sequence). In DNA form, the CDR3 reads TGCAGTGCTCCCGGACAGGTGGACACTGAAGCTTTCTTT. Translated, it gives CSAPGQVDTEAFF.

This clonotype was counted between two and nine times. This chain links TRBV7-2 with TRBJ1-5; D gene uncertain. The CDR3 runs to 12 residues. Trimming removed 6 bases from V and 6 bases from J, with 9 bases in between. Germline V lookup: CDR1 SGHTA, CDR2 FQGNSA. CDR3 region: CASRTAGQPQHF. The CDR3 DNA reads as TGTGCCAGCAGAACCGCGGGTCAGCCCCAGCATTTT. The full variable domain, its missing parts supplied by reference TRBV7-2 and TRBJ1-5, is GAGVSQSPSNKVTEKGKDVELRCDPISGHTALYWYRQSLGQGLEFLIYFQGNSAPDKSGLPSDRFSAERTGGSVSTLTIQRTQQEDSAVYLCASRTAGQPQHFGDGTRLSIL.

The chain employs TRBV9 and TRBJ2-1; 10 bases align to TRBD2. The J segment lost 4 bases and the V segment lost 3 bases, leaving 7 bases of the junction unmatched. There are 16 residues in the CDR3. Germline assignment: CDR1 SGDLS and CDR2 YYNGEE. The CDR3 DNA is TGTGCCAGCAGCGAGGGGACTAGCGACATATACAATGAGCAGTTCTTC. Its translation is CASSEGTSDIYNEQFF.

This clonotype came up many times. The chain carries TRBV20-1 and TRBJ2-3; TRBD2 agrees at 12 bases. Per the germline V gene, CDR1 is DFQATT and CDR2 is SNEGSKA (reference sequence). V gave up 2 bases and J gave up 6 bases; unmatched junction bases: 9. The CDR3 totals 16 residues. CDR3 bases: TGCAGTGCTAGATGGGCTAGCGGGGGGGCGACGGATACGCAGTATTTT. This codes for CSARWASGGATDTQYF.

This clonotype occurred many times. In DNA form, the CDR3 reads TGTGCCAGCAGCTTAGAAGTGGGACCCTACGAGCAGTACTTC. It yields the protein CASSLEVGPYEQYF. This chain connects TRBV7-2 to TRBJ2-7; perhaps D is TRBD1 or TRBD2 (5 bases each). V was cut by 1 base and J by 2 bases, with 9 bases left in between. CDR3 length: 14 amino acids. The germline V gene has CDR1 SGHTA and CDR2 FQGNSA.

The genes are TRBV7-2 and TRBJ2-1; D gene uncertain. Germline V CDR1 and CDR2: SGHTA, FQGNSA. V was cut by 5 bases and J by 5 bases, with 22 bases left in between. The CDR3 runs to 17 residues. Here the CDR3 DNA reads TGTGCCAGCAGCCTTAGCATTTTAAGGTTTCAGGACAATGAGCAGTTCTTC. Amino acid sequence: CASSLSILRFQDNEQFF.

This clonotype has only a few counts. V is TRBV4-3 and J is TRBJ2-6; D remains unclear. The CDR3 has 18 amino acids. Trimming took off 1 base at V and 0 bases at J, with 13 bases between the two ends. Germline values: CDR1 LGHNA, CDR2 YSLEER. This CDR3 reads CASSQVPARDSGANVLTF. CDR3 coding DNA: TGCGCCAGCAGCCAAGTTCCGGCCAGAGACTCTGGGGCCAACGTCCTGACTTTC.

The chain uses TRBV5-1 and TRBJ1-5; D is unresolved. CDR3 length: 13 residues. Between the trimmed V and J ends, which lost 0 bases and 7 bases, there was a span of 8 bases. Germline values: CDR1 SGHRS, CDR2 YFSETQ. CDR3 in DNA: TGCGCCAGCAGCTTGGTATCGGGCCAGCCCCAGCATTTT. Residues: CASSLVSGQPQHF.

The CDR3 sequence: CASSLRRRVENEQFF. CDR3 coding DNA: TGTGCCAGCAGTCTACGTCGACGGGTGGAAAATGAGCAGTTCTTC. The chain is built from TRBV12-3 or TRBV12-4 and TRBJ2-1; no clear D gene. This CDR3 spans 15 amino acids. Trimming removed 5 bases from V and 7 bases from J, with 18 bases in between.

The chain couples TRBV6-1 to TRBJ1-1, with D perhaps TRBD1 (5 bases). Trimming shortened V by 3 bases and J by 4 bases, and 12 bases separated the two germline ends. The CDR3 is 14 residues long. The germline V gene has CDR1 MNHNS and CDR2 SASEGT. The CDR3 nucleotides read TGTGCCAGCAGTGACGCGGGGCCGCGCACTGAAGCTTTCTTT. Its translation is CASSDAGPRTEAFF.

CDR3: CASTGDRNTGELFF. In nucleotides, the CDR3 is TGTGCCAGCACAGGGGATCGCAACACCGGGGAGCTGTTTTTT. The V and J genes are TRBV28 and TRBJ2-2; possibly TRBD1 for D (6 bases). Germline CDR1 is MDHEN and CDR2 is SYDVKM. The CDR3 has 14 amino acids. The V end was cut by 7 bases, the J end by 2 bases, with 11 bases between.

This clonotype was detected a few times. The chain recombines TRBV5-1 with TRBJ1-2; D gene unclear. From germline, CDR1 is SGHRS and CDR2 YFSETQ. Deletions cut 2 bases from V and 3 bases from J, with 14 bases between. CDR3 length: 15 amino acids. CDR3 protein: CASSLSVQVDYGYTF. CDR3 in DNA: TGCGCCAGCAGCTTATCAGTCCAGGTTGACTATGGCTACACCTTC.

This clonotype was detected many times. The chain carries TRBV18 and TRBJ1-5; D remains unclear. V was pared by 1 base and J by 7 bases, with 8 bases between. The V gene's germline CDR1 is KGHSH and CDR2 LQKENI. This CDR3 contains 13 residues. CDR3 protein: CASSPREGQPQHF. CDR3 nucleotide sequence: TGTGCCAGCTCACCACGCGAAGGACAGCCCCAGCATTTT.

This clonotype came up many times. V and J are TRBV29-1 and TRBJ1-1, with TRBD1 identical over 7 bases. Looked up from germline, CDR1 is SQVTM and CDR2 is ANQGSEA. V was pared by 7 bases and J by 6 bases, with 11 bases of the junction left unmatched. This CDR3 contains 13 residues. CDR3 coding DNA: TGCAGCGCAAACTCCGGGACAGCCTCTGAAGCTTTCTTT. This gives the protein CSANSGTASEAFF.

This clonotype was counted at least ten times. V is TRBV15 and J is TRBJ1-2; weak D call: TRBD1 (5 bases). The CDR3 totals 14 residues. V dropped 5 bases and J dropped 5 bases, with 15 bases sitting between them. Germline lookup yields CDR1 LNHNV and CDR2 YYDKDF (reference sequence). CDR3 nucleotides: TGTGCCACCAGCCGGGACGCAGGATCGTATGGCTACACCTTC. It is translated as CATSRDAGSYGYTF. Full variable domain (missing parts from reference TRBV15 and TRBJ1-2): DAMVIQNPRYQVTQFGKPVTLSCSQTLNHNVMYWYQQKSSQAPKLLFHYYDKDFNNEADTPDNFQSRRPNTSFCFLDIRSPGLGDTAMYLCATSRDAGSYGYTFGSGTRLTVV.

This clonotype came up a few times. CDR3 in DNA: TGTGCCATCAGTCAGATATCAAACACCGGGGAGCTGTTTTTT. Its protein product is CAISQISNTGELFF. The rearrangement links TRBV10-3 to TRBJ2-2; unclear D gene. Trimming took off 5 bases at V and 2 bases at J, with 9 bases between the two ends. The germline gives CDR1 ENHRY, CDR2 SYGVKD. The length of the CDR3 is 14 residues.

This clonotype has ten or more counts. J is TRBJ1-2 and V is TRBV28, with 9 bases matching TRBD1. The CDR3 length is 16 residues. V lost 2 bases and J lost 3; bases outside the gene matches: 7. The germline gives CDR1 MDHEN, CDR2 SYDVKM. Here the CDR3 reads CASSLPTGGLDYGYTF. DNA for the CDR3: TGTGCCAGCAGTTTACCCACAGGGGGCCTCGACTATGGCTACACCTTC.

This clonotype occurred many times. The rearrangement links TRBV6-2 or TRBV6-3 to TRBJ2-7; 13 bases line up with TRBD2. The CDR3 runs 14 residues. In germline, CDR1 is MNHEY, CDR2 SVGEGT. After removal of 8 bases from V and 2 bases from J, the junction contained 3 bases not matched to a gene. The CDR3 bases are TGTGCCAGCGGACTAGCGGGGGCCCCCTACGAGCAGTACTTC. Translated, it gives CASGLAGAPYEQYF.

This clonotype has at least ten counts. CDR3 in DNA: TGTGCCAGCAGTTTATCTATCCTACAGGGGACGAGAGGTAATGAGCAGTTCTTC. The encoded protein is CASSLSILQGTRGNEQFF. The chain couples TRBV27 to TRBJ2-1; 7 bases agree with TRBD1. CDR3 length: 18 residues. The germline CDR1 and CDR2 sequences are MNHEY and SMNVEV (reference sequence). After removal of 0 bases from V and 7 bases from J, the junction contained 15 bases not matched to a gene.

This clonotype was counted ten times or more. This chain links TRBV20-1 with TRBJ2-7; TRBD1 aligns across 10 bases. The CDR3 totals 15 residues. Losses at the gene ends were 2 bases for V and 4 bases for J; bases not matched to a gene: 8. The germline V gene has CDR1 DFQATT and CDR2 SNEGSKA (reference sequence). The CDR3, as DNA: TGCAGTGCTAGAATAGACAGGGGGCAACATTACGAGCAGTACTTC. This gives the protein CSARIDRGQHYEQYF.

The chain carries TRBV11-2 and TRBJ1-5; no clear D. V was clipped by 5 bases and J by 6 bases, with 17 bases between them. CDR3 length: 15 amino acids. Germline V gene sequence: CDR1 SGHAT, CDR2 FQNNGV. The CDR3 sequence is CASSLADAGSQPQHF. CDR3 bases: TGTGCCAGCAGCCTTGCGGACGCCGGGAGTCAGCCCCAGCATTTT.

J is TRBJ1-3 and V is TRBV10-1; 9 bases match TRBD1. J lost 7 bases, V lost 3 bases, and 7 bases had no gene match. The CDR3 runs to 15 residues. Germline loops: CDR1 WNHNN, CDR2 SYGVQD (reference sequence). The CDR3 spells CASSDQGQGRNTIYF. In nucleotides, the CDR3 is TGCGCCAGCAGTGACCAGGGACAGGGAAGGAACACCATATATTTT.

V is TRBV27 and J is TRBJ2-7; 8 bases match TRBD1. Germline trimming cut 6 bases from V and 5 bases from J; bases unmatched to any gene: 6. This CDR3 has 13 amino acids. From germline, CDR1 is MNHEY and CDR2 SMNVEV (reference sequence). CDR3 in amino acids: CASRWTGNHEQYF. In nucleotides, the CDR3 is TGTGCCAGCAGATGGACAGGGAACCACGAGCAGTACTTC.

This clonotype was seen many times. The rearrangement uses TRBV18 and TRBJ2-5; D is ambiguous. Trimming removed 1 base from V and 5 bases from J, with 8 bases in between. The CDR3 is made up of 13 amino acids. The germline CDR1 and CDR2 sequences are KGHSH and LQKENI. The CDR3 here is CASSPRPGETQYF. The CDR3 nucleotides are TGTGCCAGCTCACCACGCCCCGGGGAGACCCAGTACTTC.

This clonotype was counted only a few times. The V and J genes are TRBV4-3 and TRBJ1-2; 9 nucleotides line up with TRBD1. CDR1 and CDR2 from the germline V gene are LGHNA and YSLEER. With V trimmed by 4 bases and J by 7 bases, 10 bases remained unmatched. The CDR3 has 15 residues. This chain's CDR3 is CASSLIGQGSGGYTF. The CDR3 coding sequence is TGCGCCAGCAGCCTCATTGGACAGGGGAGCGGTGGCTACACCTTC.

This clonotype was seen ten or more times. The V and J genes are TRBV3-1 and TRBJ2-7; TRBD2 matches at 10 bases. This CDR3 has 14 residues. V lost 4 bases and J lost 7; bases outside the gene matches: 7. Germline CDR1 reads LGHDT; CDR2 reads YNNKEL (reference sequence). The CDR3 here is CASSPEGLAPEQYF. DNA for the CDR3: TGTGCCAGCAGCCCAGAGGGACTAGCGCCTGAGCAGTACTTC.

This clonotype came up many times. The chain couples TRBV6-2 or TRBV6-3 to TRBJ2-7; 8 nucleotides align to TRBD2. CDR3 length: 19 amino acids. V shed 2 bases and J 0 bases; nucleotides not matched to a gene: 15. CDR1 is MNHEY, CDR2 SVGEGT, per germline. The CDR3 reads CASSYLFSGEQTNSYEQYF. CDR3 sequence (DNA): TGTGCCAGCAGTTACCTGTTTAGCGGGGAGCAAACTAACTCCTACGAGCAGTACTTC.